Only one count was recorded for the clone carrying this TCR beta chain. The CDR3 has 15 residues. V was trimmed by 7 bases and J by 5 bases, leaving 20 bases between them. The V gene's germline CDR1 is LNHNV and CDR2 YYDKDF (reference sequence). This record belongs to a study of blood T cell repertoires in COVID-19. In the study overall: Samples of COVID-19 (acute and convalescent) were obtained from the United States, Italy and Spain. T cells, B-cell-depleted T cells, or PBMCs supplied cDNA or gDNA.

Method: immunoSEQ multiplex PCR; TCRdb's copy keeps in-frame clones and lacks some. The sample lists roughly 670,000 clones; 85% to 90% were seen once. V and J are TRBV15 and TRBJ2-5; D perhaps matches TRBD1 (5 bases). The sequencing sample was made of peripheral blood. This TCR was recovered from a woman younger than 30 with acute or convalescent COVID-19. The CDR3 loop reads CATTDGSRQRETQYF. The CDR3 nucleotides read TGTGCCACCACAGATGGCTCCCGACAGCGCGAGACCCAGTACTTC.